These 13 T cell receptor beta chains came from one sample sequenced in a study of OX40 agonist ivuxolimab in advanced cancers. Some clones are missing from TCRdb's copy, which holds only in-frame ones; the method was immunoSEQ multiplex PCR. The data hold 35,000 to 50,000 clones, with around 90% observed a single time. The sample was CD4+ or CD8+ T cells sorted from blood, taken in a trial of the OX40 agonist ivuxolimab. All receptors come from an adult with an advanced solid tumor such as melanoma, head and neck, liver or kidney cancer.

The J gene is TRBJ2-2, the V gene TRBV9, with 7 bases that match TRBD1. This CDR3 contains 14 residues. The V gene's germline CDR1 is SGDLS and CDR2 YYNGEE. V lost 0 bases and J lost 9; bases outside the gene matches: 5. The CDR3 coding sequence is TGTGCCAGCAGCGTAGAACAGGGGTCACGGGAGCTGTTTTTT. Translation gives CASSVEQGSRELFF.

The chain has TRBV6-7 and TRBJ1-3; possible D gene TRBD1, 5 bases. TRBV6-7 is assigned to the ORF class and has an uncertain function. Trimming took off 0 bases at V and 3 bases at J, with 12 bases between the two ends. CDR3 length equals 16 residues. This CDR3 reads CASSYSETVYGNTIYF. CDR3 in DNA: TGTGCCAGCAGTTACTCGGAGACAGTTTATGGAAACACCATATATTTT.

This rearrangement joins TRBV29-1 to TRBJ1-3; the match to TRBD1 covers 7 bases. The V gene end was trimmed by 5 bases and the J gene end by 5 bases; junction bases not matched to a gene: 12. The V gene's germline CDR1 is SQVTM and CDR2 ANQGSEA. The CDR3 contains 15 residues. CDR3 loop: CSVYIKRQGRNTIYF. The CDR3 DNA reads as TGCAGCGTTTATATTAAGAGACAGGGAAGAAACACCATATATTTT. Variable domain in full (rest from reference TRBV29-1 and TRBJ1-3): SAVISQKPSRDICQRGTSLTIQCQVDSQVTMMFWYRQQPGQSLTLIATANQGSEATYESGFVIDKFPISRPNLTFSTLTVSNMSPEDSSIYLCSVYIKRQGRNTIYFGEGSWLTVV.

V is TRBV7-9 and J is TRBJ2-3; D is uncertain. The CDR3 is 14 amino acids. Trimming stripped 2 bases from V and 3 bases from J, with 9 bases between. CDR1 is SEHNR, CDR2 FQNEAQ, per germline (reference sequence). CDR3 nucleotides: TGTGCCAGCAGCTTAACAGAGTATACAGATACGCAGTATTTT. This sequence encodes CASSLTEYTDTQYF.

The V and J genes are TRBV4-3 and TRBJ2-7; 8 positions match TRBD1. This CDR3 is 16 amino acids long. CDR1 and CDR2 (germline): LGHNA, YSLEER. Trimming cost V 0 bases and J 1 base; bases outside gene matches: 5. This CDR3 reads CASSQDWTGRSYEQYV. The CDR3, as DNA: TGCGCCAGCAGCCAAGATTGGACAGGGCGATCCTACGAGCAGTACGTC.

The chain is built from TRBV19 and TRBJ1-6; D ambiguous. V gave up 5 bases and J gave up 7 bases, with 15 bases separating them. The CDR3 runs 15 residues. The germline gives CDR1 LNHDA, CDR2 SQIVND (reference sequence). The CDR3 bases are TGTGCCAGTAGTTTTCGACGGTATCAAAATTCACCCCTCCACTTT. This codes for CASSFRRYQNSPLHF. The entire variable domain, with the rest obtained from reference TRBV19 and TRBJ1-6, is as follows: DGGITQSPKYLFRKEGQNVTLSCEQNLNHDAMYWYRQDPGQGLRLIYYSQIVNDFQKGDIAEGYSVSREKKESFPLTVTSAQKNPTAFYLCASSFRRYQNSPLHFGNGTRLTVT.

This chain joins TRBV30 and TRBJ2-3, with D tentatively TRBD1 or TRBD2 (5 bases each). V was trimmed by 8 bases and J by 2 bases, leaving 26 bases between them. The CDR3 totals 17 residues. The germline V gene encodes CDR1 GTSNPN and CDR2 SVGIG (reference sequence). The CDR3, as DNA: TGTGCCCGGGGACCTAATAGGTCCGAAACTTACACAGATACGCAGTATTTT. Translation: CARGPNRSETYTDTQYF.

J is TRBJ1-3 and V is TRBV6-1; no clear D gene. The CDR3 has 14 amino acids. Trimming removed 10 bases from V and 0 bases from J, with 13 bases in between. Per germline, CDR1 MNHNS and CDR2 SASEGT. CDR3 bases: TGTGCCACCGTCGAGGGTTTCTCTGGAAACACCATATATTTT. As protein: CATVEGFSGNTIYF.

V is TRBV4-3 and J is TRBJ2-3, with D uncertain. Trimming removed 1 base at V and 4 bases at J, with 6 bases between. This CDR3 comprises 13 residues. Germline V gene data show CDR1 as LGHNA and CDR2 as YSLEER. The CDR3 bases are TGCGCCAGCAGCCAAGTCCGGGCAGATACGCAGTATTTT. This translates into CASSQVRADTQYF.

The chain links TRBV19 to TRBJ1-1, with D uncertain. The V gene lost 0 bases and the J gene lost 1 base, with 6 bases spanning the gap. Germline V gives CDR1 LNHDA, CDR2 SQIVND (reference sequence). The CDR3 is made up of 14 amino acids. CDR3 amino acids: CASSIDRWNTEAFF. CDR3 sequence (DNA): TGTGCCAGTAGTATAGACAGATGGAACACTGAAGCTTTCTTT.

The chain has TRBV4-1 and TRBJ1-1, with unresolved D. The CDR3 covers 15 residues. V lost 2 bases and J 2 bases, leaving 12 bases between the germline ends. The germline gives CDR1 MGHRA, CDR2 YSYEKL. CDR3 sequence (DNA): TGCGCCAGCAGCCAATTAGAGTTAGGAAACACTGAAGCTTTCTTT. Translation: CASSQLELGNTEAFF.

CDR3 sequence reads: CASNMDGSSYNEQFF. The CDR3 DNA reads as TGTGCCAGCAATATGGACGGGAGCTCCTACAATGAGCAGTTCTTC. This chain links TRBV27 with TRBJ2-1; D is possibly TRBD2 (6 bases). Germline V gene lookup returns CDR1 MNHEY and CDR2 SMNVEV (reference sequence). The CDR3 runs to 15 residues. Trimming shortened V by 7 bases and J by 0 bases, and 13 bases separated the two germline ends.

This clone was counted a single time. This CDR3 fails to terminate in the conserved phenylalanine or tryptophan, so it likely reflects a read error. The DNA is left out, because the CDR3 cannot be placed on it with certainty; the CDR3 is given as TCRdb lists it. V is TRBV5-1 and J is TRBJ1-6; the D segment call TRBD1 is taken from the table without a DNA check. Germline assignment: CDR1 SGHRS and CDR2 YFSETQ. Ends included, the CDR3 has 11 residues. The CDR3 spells CASSLRGTGGN.